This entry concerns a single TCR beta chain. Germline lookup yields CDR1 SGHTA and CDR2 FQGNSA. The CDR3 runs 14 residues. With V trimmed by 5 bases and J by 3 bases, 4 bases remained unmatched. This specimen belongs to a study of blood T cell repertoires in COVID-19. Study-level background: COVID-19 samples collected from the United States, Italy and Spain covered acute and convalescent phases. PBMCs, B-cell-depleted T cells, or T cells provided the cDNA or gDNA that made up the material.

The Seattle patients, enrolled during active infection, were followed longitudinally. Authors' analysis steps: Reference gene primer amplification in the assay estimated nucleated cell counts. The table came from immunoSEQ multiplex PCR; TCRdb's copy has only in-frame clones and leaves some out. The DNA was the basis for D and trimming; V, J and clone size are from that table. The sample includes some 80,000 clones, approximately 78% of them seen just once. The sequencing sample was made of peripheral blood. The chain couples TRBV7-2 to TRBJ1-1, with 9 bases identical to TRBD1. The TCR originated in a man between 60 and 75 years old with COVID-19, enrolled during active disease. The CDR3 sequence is CASSRTGVDTEAFF. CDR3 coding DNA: TGTGCCAGCAGCCGGACAGGGGTGGACACTGAAGCTTTCTTT.